One sample yielded the 8 T cell receptor beta chains listed below, sequenced in a study of OX40 agonist ivuxolimab in advanced cancers. Libraries were prepared by immunoSEQ multiplex PCR; TCRdb keeps only in-frame clonotypes and omits some of them. The sample includes about 73,000 clones, over 75% of them seen just once. Sequences were derived from CD4+ or CD8+ T cells sorted from blood, sampled in a trial of the OX40 agonist ivuxolimab. The receptors come from an adult with an advanced solid tumor such as melanoma, head and neck, liver or kidney cancer.

In its sample, this clone was seen once. The rearrangement uses TRBV9 and TRBJ2-7; possibly TRBD2 for D (5 bases). CDR1 and CDR2 (germline): SGDLS, YYNGEE. This CDR3 has 14 residues. V lost 0 bases and J 3 bases, leaving 10 bases between the germline ends. This chain's CDR3 is CASSVDPRDYEQYF. The CDR3 DNA is TGTGCCAGCAGCGTAGACCCTCGGGACTACGAGCAGTACTTC.

This chain links TRBV11-2 with TRBJ2-3; 8 nucleotides align to TRBD2. There are 13 residues in the CDR3. Trimming cost V 7 bases and J 7 bases; bases outside gene matches: 7. Germline V gene sequence: CDR1 SGHAT, CDR2 FQNNGV. DNA for the CDR3: TGTGCCAGCACGCCCGGGGGGGTGAATACGCAGTATTTT. This encodes CASTPGGVNTQYF.

The CDR3 sequence is CASSSGGPRYGEQFF. CDR3 bases: TGTGCCAGCAGCTCGGGGGGCCCTAGGTACGGTGAGCAGTTCTTC. The chain couples TRBV7-8 to TRBJ2-1; D is possibly TRBD2 (7 bases). Trimming left V 4 bases short and J 9 bases short, with 19 bases between. The CDR3 covers 15 residues. Germline CDR1 SGHVS, CDR2 FQNEAQ.

This chain's CDR3 is CASSFTGNEQYF. As DNA, the CDR3 is TGTGCCAGCAGCTTTACAGGAAACGAGCAGTACTTC. The V gene is TRBV7-6, the J gene TRBJ2-7; D is possibly TRBD1 (5 bases). The CDR3 runs to 12 residues. V lost 3 bases and J 5 bases, leaving 8 bases between the germline ends. Germline V CDR1 and CDR2: SGHVS, FNYEAQ.

Only one count was recorded for this clone. The chain recombines TRBV19 with TRBJ1-5, with D maybe TRBD1 (5 bases). Germline V gives CDR1 LNHDA, CDR2 SQIVND (reference sequence). V dropped 6 bases and J dropped 6 bases, with 12 bases sitting between them. The CDR3 spans 13 residues. The CDR3 sequence: CASSWGRGQPQHF. The CDR3 DNA sequence: TGTGCCAGTAGCTGGGGTAGGGGTCAGCCCCAGCATTTT.

The V and J genes are TRBV10-3 and TRBJ1-4; tentative D call: TRBD1 (6 bases). This CDR3 has 13 amino acids. The V gene lost 4 bases and the J gene lost 8 bases, with 11 bases spanning the gap. Per the germline V gene, CDR1 is ENHRY and CDR2 is SYGVKD. CDR3 nucleotide sequence: TGTGCCATCAGTGTGGACAGTAGAGAAAAACTGTTTTTT. Amino acid sequence: CAISVDSREKLFF.

The chain employs TRBV11-3 and TRBJ2-7, with a tentative D call TRBD2 (5 bases). The CDR3 length is 13 residues. The V gene's germline CDR1 is SGHNT and CDR2 YENEEA. Deletions cut 5 bases from V and 6 bases from J, with 14 bases between. The CDR3 spells CASSDDSEGEQYF. The CDR3 nucleotides are TGTGCCAGCAGCGACGACTCCGAGGGCGAGCAGTACTTC. Combining the CDR3 with reference TRBV11-3 and TRBJ2-7 gives the whole variable domain EAGVVQSPRYKIIEKKQPVAFWCNPISGHNTLYWYLQNLGQGPELLIRYENEEAVDDSQLPKDRFSAERLKGVDSTLKIQPAELGDSAVYLCASSDDSEGEQYFGPGTRLTVT.

V usage is TRBV5-1 and J usage is TRBJ2-1, with 11 positions matching TRBD2. J gave up 4 bases and V 4 bases, and 4 bases lay outside the gene matches. The CDR3 spans 15 residues. Germline-derived CDR1 and CDR2 are SGHRS and YFSETQ. This CDR3 is CASSGGTSGYNEQFF. The CDR3 nucleotides are TGCGCCAGCAGCGGAGGGACTAGCGGTTACAATGAGCAGTTCTTC.